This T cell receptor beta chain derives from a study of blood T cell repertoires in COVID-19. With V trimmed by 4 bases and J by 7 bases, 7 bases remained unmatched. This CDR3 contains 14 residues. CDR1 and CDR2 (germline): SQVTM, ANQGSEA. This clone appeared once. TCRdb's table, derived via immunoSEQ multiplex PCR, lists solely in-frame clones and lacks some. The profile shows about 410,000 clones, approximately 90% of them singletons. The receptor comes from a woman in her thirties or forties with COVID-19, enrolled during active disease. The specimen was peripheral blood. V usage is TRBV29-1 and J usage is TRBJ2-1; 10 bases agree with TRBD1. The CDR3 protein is CSVGWDRGRNEQFF. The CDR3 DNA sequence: TGCAGCGTTGGTTGGGACAGGGGCCGGAATGAGCAGTTCTTC.